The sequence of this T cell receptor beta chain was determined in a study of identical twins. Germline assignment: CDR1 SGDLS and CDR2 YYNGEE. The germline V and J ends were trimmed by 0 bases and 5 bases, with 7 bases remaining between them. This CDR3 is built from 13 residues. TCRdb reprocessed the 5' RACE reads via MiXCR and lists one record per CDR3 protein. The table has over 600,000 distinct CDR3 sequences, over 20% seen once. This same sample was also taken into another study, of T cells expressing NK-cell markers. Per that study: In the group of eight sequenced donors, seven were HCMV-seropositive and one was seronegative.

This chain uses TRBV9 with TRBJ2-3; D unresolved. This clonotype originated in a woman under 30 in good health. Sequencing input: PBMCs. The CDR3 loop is CASSVEAQDTQYF. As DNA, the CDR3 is TGTGCCAGCAGCGTAGAGGCTCAAGATACGCAGTATTTT. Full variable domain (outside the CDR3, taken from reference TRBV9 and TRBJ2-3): DSGVTQTPKHLITATGQRVTLRCSPRSGDLSVYWYQQSLDQGLQFLIQYYNGEERAKGNILERFSAQQFPDLHSELNLSSLELGDSALYFCASSVEAQDTQYFGPGTRLTVL.